This entry describes one T cell receptor (beta chain). Its antigen is currently unknown. Time point in this sample: baseline pretreatment blood. Treatment noted: 15 Gy SBRT to primary tumor, nephrectomy 4 weeks later. Radiation-treated patients gave blood at baseline, week 2 and week 4. This entry is derived from a study of radiation and T cells in renal cell carcinoma. Study-level information: Nephrectomy followed 15 Gy stereotactic body radiation by 4 weeks.

General study results and limits: In blood, top tumor clones expanded by 2 weeks, shrinking by 4. Without pretreatment biopsies, baseline tumor clonotype presence was undetermined.

Assay used: immunoSEQ multiplex PCR; TCRdb lists only in-frame clones, some missing. The table lists more than 20,000 clones, around 80% of them singletons. Trimming pared 0 bases from V and 0 bases from J, leaving 12 bases between. CDR3 length: 17 residues. The germline CDR1 and CDR2 sequences are KGHSH and LQKENI. The chain combines TRBV18 with TRBJ2-4, with D possibly TRBD2 on 5 matching bases. The specimen was blood, collected from a patient whose treatment included radiotherapy and nephrectomy. The sequence came from a man in his 60s with renal cell carcinoma. The DNA for the CDR3 is TGTGCCAGCTCACCACCGATGAGGGTCCAAGCCAAAAACATTCAGTACTTC. Its translation: CASSPPMRVQAKNIQYF.